These 20 T cell receptor beta chains were sequenced from one sample in a study of molecular identifiers for immune sequencing clone quantification. TCRdb recomputed calls from the PCR reads with MiXCR, one row per CDR3 protein. The table includes about 100,000 distinct CDR3 sequences, roughly a third detected once. The sequenced sample consisted of naive CD8+ T cells from blood, with Jurkat cell RNA spiked in. This sample's subset: FACS-sorted CD8+CD4-CCR7+CD45RA+ naive T cells. Receptor source: a human donor in good health. Some libraries in this study had Jurkat cell RNA spiked in.

This clonotype was detected many times. V is TRBV14 and J is TRBJ1-1; weak D call: TRBD1 (6 bases). CDR3 size: 15 residues. The germline V gene has CDR1 SGHDN and CDR2 FVKESK. Trimming removed 1 base from V and 6 bases from J, with 15 bases in between. Here the CDR3 reads CASSQGFGGQAEAFF. The DNA of the CDR3 is TGTGCCAGCAGCCAAGGTTTCGGGGGGCAGGCTGAAGCTTTCTTT.

This clonotype came up a few times. A read error may account for a junction end that differs from germline. V and J are TRBV5-1 and TRBJ2-7, with no clear D. The CDR3 sequence is 12 residues long. The germline CDR1 and CDR2 sequences are SGHRS and YFSETQ. CDR3 region: CASSRARDEQNF. DNA for the CDR3: TGCGCCAGCAGCAGGGCCCGTGACGAGCAGAACTTC.

As for this clonotype: A much larger clone lies a single base off, so this may be a read error. V usage is TRBV12-3 or TRBV12-4 and J usage is TRBJ2-3, with D perhaps matching TRBD1 or TRBD2 (5 bases each). This CDR3 spans 15 amino acids. The CDR3 bases are TGTGCCAGCAGTTCCTCAGGGACGCGCACAGAAACGCAGTATTTT. The encoded protein is CASSSSGTRTETQYF.

The rearrangement joins TRBV10-1 to TRBJ2-7; D remains ambiguous. This CDR3 is 13 amino acids long. V lost 5 bases and J lost 0, with 8 bases in between. CDR1 and CDR2 from the germline V gene are WNHNN and SYGVQD (reference sequence). The CDR3 DNA sequence: TGCGCCAGCAGTTCCTCTAGCTCCTACGAGCAGTACTTC. It specifies CASSSSSSYEQYF.

This clonotype was found a few times. The rearrangement uses TRBV6-5 and TRBJ1-5; the D is unclear. V dropped 10 bases and J dropped 5 bases, with 21 bases sitting between them. CDR1 and CDR2 (germline): MNHEY, SVGAGI. The CDR3 sequence is 15 residues long. The CDR3 DNA reads TGTGCCACATCCTCGGACCTTAACCCCGATCAGCCCCAGCATTTT. Its translation is CATSSDLNPDQPQHF.

This clonotype showed up just a few times. The chain uses TRBV5-1 and TRBJ2-6; D unclear. The CDR3 totals 14 residues. CDR1 and CDR2 from the germline V gene are SGHRS and YFSETQ. The ends were cut back, 7 bases at V and 0 bases at J, with 8 bases in the middle. The CDR3 bases are TGCGCCAGCCAACTTTACTCTGGGGCCAACGTCCTGACTTTC. Amino acid sequence: CASQLYSGANVLTF.

This clonotype was counted between two and nine times. The chain joins TRBV9 to TRBJ2-1; no clear D gene. The V gene lost 1 base and the J gene lost 7 bases, with 6 bases spanning the gap. Germline CDR1 reads SGDLS; CDR2 reads YYNGEE. The CDR3 is 12 residues long. DNA of the CDR3: TGTGCCAGCAGCGTAAGGGATAATGAGCAGTTCTTC. The encoded protein is CASSVRDNEQFF.

Regarding this clonotype: Just one base apart from a much larger clone, this may be a read error. V is TRBV10-3 and J is TRBJ2-1; tentative D call: TRBD1 (5 bases). The CDR3 has 11 residues. CDR1 and CDR2 from the germline V gene are ENHRY and SYGVKD. The CDR3 protein is CSISDSNEQFF. In DNA, the CDR3 is TGTTCCATCAGTGACAGCAATGAGCAGTTCTTC.

This clonotype was found a few times. This sequence joins TRBV5-4 and TRBJ2-3, with 7 bases fitting TRBD2. This CDR3 is built from 15 residues. The trim removed 4 bases at V and 0 bases at J, leaving 5 bases unmatched. Germline CDR1 SGHNT, CDR2 YYREEE (reference sequence). The chain's CDR3 is CASSPSGSSTDTQYF. In DNA form, the CDR3 reads TGTGCCAGCAGCCCTAGCGGATCTAGCACAGATACGCAGTATTTT.

As for this clonotype: A much larger clone lies one base from this, so it may be a read error. The V call is TRBV7-6, the J call TRBJ2-3, with 10 bases lining up with TRBD1. Looked up from germline, CDR1 is SGHVS and CDR2 is FNYEAQ. The CDR3 covers 15 residues. CDR3 bases: TGTGCCAGCAGCCCCTGGCGACAGGGGGCAGATACGCAGTGTTTT. Encoded protein: CASSPWRQGADTQCF.

This chain links TRBV20-1 with TRBJ2-2, with D uncertain. From germline, CDR1 is DFQATT and CDR2 SNEGSKA (reference sequence). The CDR3 totals 13 residues. V lost 4 bases to trimming and J lost 4 bases, with 10 bases between them. The CDR3 reads CSAISEATGELFF. The CDR3 bases are TGCAGTGCTATATCCGAGGCCACCGGGGAGCTGTTTTTT.

This clonotype was recorded a few times. The chain employs TRBV14 and TRBJ1-4; D remains unclear. With 2 bases removed from V and 1 base from J, the gap between germline ends came to 17 bases. The CDR3 is 18 amino acids. CDR1 and CDR2 (germline): SGHDN, FVKESK. CDR3 sequence: CASSQPNAAAGTNEKLFF. In DNA form, the CDR3 reads TGTGCCAGCAGCCAACCGAACGCGGCGGCCGGAACTAATGAAAAACTGTTTTTT.

This clonotype appeared a few times. The genes are TRBV6-5 and TRBJ2-3, with 13 bases matching TRBD2. Per germline, CDR1 MNHEY and CDR2 SVGAGI. J was trimmed by 3 bases and V by 5 bases; bases with no gene match: 5. The CDR3 is 16 residues long. CDR3: CASSELAGGLTDTQYF. CDR3 DNA sequence: TGTGCCAGCAGTGAACTAGCGGGAGGGTTGACAGATACGCAGTATTTT.

This clonotype has just a few counts. A read error may account for a junction end that differs from germline. The V and J genes are TRBV5-3 and TRBJ2-7; the D gene is possibly TRBD2 (7 bases). TRBV5-3 is known as an ORF, though its function is uncertain. This CDR3 contains 14 residues. The CDR3 is CASSLEGGVYEQYF. DNA of the CDR3: TGTGCCAGCAGCTTAGAGGGGGGGGTCTACGAGCAGTACTTC.

This clonotype has only a few counts. V and J are TRBV27 and TRBJ2-3, with a weak D call TRBD1 (5 bases). V was shortened by 7 bases and J by 6 bases, with 5 bases between the two germline ends. Germline-derived CDR1 and CDR2 are MNHEY and SMNVEV (reference sequence). This CDR3 contains 10 residues. The CDR3 DNA follows: TGTGCCAGCAAGGGGGATACGCAGTATTTT. Encoded protein: CASKGDTQYF.

This clonotype was observed a handful of times. This chain joins TRBV6-1 and TRBJ2-5; tentatively, D is TRBD1 (6 bases). Germline V gene sequence: CDR1 MNHNS, CDR2 SASEGT. The CDR3 consists of 16 residues. V shed 1 base and J shed 5 bases, with 17 bases lying between them. CDR3 coding DNA: TGTGCCAGCAGTGAAGTCAGGTACAGGGCGTTTGAGACCCAGTACTTC. Encoded protein: CASSEVRYRAFETQYF.

Note on this clonotype: This may be a read error: a much more frequent sequence differs by one nucleotide. The chain joins TRBV5-6 to TRBJ2-3; TRBD1 might be the D (6 bases). The germline V gene has CDR1 SGHDT and CDR2 YYEEEE. This CDR3 spans 13 amino acids. CDR3 sequence: CASSSDSTGTQYF. As DNA, the CDR3 is TGTGCCAGCAGCTCGGACAGCACAGGTACGCAGTATTTT.

This clonotype has more than one count but fewer than ten. The rearrangement links TRBV5-1 to TRBJ1-6; 8 bases map to TRBD1. The germline V gene has CDR1 SGHRS and CDR2 YFSETQ. The CDR3 is 17 amino acids. V shed 3 bases and J 7 bases; nucleotides not matched to a gene: 12. CDR3 DNA: TGCGCCAGCAGCTATAGCCTTGGGGACAGGTTGAATTCACCCCTCCACTTT. Protein product: CASSYSLGDRLNSPLHF.

V gene TRBV20-1 combines with J gene TRBJ2-1; 11 bases line up with TRBD2. This CDR3 is built from 16 residues. Germline lookup yields CDR1 DFQATT and CDR2 SNEGSKA (reference sequence). V lost 0 bases and J lost 2; bases outside the gene matches: 3. The CDR3 region is CSARDLAGGPYNEQFF. The DNA of the CDR3 is TGCAGTGCTAGAGATCTAGCGGGAGGCCCCTACAATGAGCAGTTCTTC.

Details on this clonotype: A much larger clone differs by one base, so this may be a read error. The CDR3 ends on some other residue instead of the conserved phenylalanine or tryptophan, so this is likely a read error. The rearrangement links TRBV7-9 to TRBJ2-7; no clear D gene. The V gene's germline CDR1 is SEHNR and CDR2 FQNEAQ (reference sequence). CDR3 size: 14 residues. Trimming pared 5 bases from V and 3 bases from J, leaving 14 bases between. The CDR3 DNA reads TGTGCCAGCAGCGCCCGGCCCCGAGGCTACGAGCAGTACATC. Encoded protein: CASSARPRGYEQYI.